The present TCR beta chain was sequenced within a study of T cells in Graves' hyperthyroidism and ophthalmopathy. This clonotype was detected ten times or more. Antigen unknown. It was RNA transcripts that yielded the amplified TCR beta CDR3 regions. An initial round of RT-PCR targeting the TCR CDR3 relied on the HTBI primer set. Each CDR3 protein is one row after TCRdb ran MiXCR on the multiplex PCR reads. The data hold about 640,000 distinct CDR3 sequences, with around 15% observed a single time. Lactation, pregnancy, other autoimmune disease or uncontrolled infection led to exclusion of patients. Extraction of PBMCs used roughly 9.6 ml of fresh peripheral blood. Whole-study findings and limits: Blood also showed most of the thyroid clonotypes that were expanded above 0.001.

This CDR3 contains 15 residues. Germline loops: CDR1 ENHRY, CDR2 SYGVKD. V shed 2 bases and J shed 0 bases, with 7 bases lying between them. The material sequenced was blood. The rearrangement joins TRBV10-3 to TRBJ2-2, with D uncertain. This sequence was found in a woman aged 45-60 years with Graves' ophthalmopathy. The CDR3 here is CAISEKSANTGELFF. The DNA of the CDR3 is TGTGCCATCAGTGAGAAAAGCGCGAACACCGGGGAGCTGTTTTTT.